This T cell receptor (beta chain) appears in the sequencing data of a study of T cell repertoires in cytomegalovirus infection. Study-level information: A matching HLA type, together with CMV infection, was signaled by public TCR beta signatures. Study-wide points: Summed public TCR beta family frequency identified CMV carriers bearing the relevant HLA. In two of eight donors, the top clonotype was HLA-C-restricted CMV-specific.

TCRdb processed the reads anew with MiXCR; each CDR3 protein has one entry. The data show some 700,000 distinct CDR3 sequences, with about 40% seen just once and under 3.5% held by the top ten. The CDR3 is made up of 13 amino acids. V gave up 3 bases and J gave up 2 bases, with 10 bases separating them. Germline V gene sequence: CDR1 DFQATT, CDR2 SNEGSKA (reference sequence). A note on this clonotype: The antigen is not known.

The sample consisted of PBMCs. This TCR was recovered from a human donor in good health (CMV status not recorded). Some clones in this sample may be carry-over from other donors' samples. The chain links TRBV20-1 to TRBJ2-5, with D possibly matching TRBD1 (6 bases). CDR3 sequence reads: CSASRTGQETQYF. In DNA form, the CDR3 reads TGCAGTGCTAGTCGAACAGGGCAAGAGACCCAGTACTTC.